The sequence of this T cell receptor (beta chain) was determined in a study of T cells in Graves' hyperthyroidism and ophthalmopathy. Study-wide results and limits: Ophthalmopathy cases were set apart from stable hyperthyroidism by a 13 V-J model.

The CDR3 runs to 14 residues. Trimming cost V 5 bases and J 0 bases; bases outside gene matches: 7. Per germline, CDR1 DFQATT and CDR2 SNEGSKA (reference sequence). Researchers amplified the TCR beta CDR3 regions from RNA transcripts. HTBI primers were the set used in a first-round RT-PCR of the TCR CDR3. TCRdb re-derived calls from the multiplex PCR reads in MiXCR, one entry per CDR3 protein. The table shows roughly 300,000 distinct CDR3 sequences, with 20% to 25% occurring only once. In its sample, this clonotype was seen many times. Its antigen is unidentified. The study left out patients who had uncontrolled infection, other autoimmune disease, pregnancy or lactation.

V usage is TRBV20-1 and J usage is TRBJ2-7; 7 bases line up with TRBD1. Source material: blood. This TCR came from a woman between 45 and 60 years old with Graves' hyperthyroidism. CDR3 loop: CSAHTTGSSYEQYF. The CDR3 DNA sequence: TGCAGTGCTCACACGACAGGGAGCTCCTACGAGCAGTACTTC.